This T cell receptor beta chain was recorded in a study of T cell responses to AZD1222 COVID-19 vaccine. Repertoires were generated with immunoSEQ multiplex PCR, while TCRdb's copy carries only in-frame clones and drops some. The repertoire holds more than 150,000 clones, about 90% seen once, with less than 2.5% in the top ten. This clone was seen more than once but under ten times. Its antigen is not identified. This CDR3 is 14 amino acids long. Germline loops: CDR1 SEHNR, CDR2 FQNEAQ (reference sequence). Between the trimmed V and J ends, which lost 5 bases and 4 bases, there was a span of 14 bases. Points from the study as a whole: Without day 14 samples, only post-peak T cell repertoires were studied. The study identified only a handful of AZD1222 recipients as seropositive at baseline.

This chain connects TRBV7-9 to TRBJ1-2; D is undetermined. The sample consisted of peripheral blood, taken 28 days after the second AZD1222 dose. This sequence originates from an adult who received the AZD1222 COVID-19 vaccine. The CDR3 nucleotides are TGTGCCAGCAGCATCGCAGAAAAAGCCTATGGCTACACCTTC. Translated: CASSIAEKAYGYTF. The complete variable domain, with remaining parts taken from reference TRBV7-9 and TRBJ1-2, reads DTGVSQNPRHKITKRGQNVTFRCDPISEHNRLYWYRQTLGQGPEFLTYFQNEAQLEKSRLLSDRFSAERPKGSFSTLEIQRTEQGDSAMYLCASSIAEKAYGYTFGSGTRLTVV.